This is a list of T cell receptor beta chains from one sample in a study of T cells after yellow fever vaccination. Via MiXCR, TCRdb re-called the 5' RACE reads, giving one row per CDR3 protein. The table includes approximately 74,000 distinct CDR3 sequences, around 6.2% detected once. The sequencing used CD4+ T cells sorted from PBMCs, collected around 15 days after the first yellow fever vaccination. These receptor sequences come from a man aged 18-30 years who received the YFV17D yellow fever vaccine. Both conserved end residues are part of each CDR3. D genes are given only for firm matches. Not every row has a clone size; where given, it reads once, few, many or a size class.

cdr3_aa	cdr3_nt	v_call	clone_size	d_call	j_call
CASSFSGGALFNNEQFF	TGTGCCAGCAGCTTTAGCGGGGGGGCCCTGTTCAACAATGAGCAGTTCTTC	TRBV7-9	many	TRBD2	TRBJ2-1
CASSIGLTRGDTQYF	TGCGCCAGCAGCATTGGTCTGACCCGGGGGGATACGCAGTATTTT	TRBV5-1	many	-	TRBJ2-3
CASFSADEQYF	TGTGCCAGCTTTTCCGCTGACGAGCAGTACTTC	TRBV7-3	many	-	TRBJ2-7
CASKAGGGHTQYF	TGTGCCAGCAAGGCGGGGGGGGGGCATACGCAGTATTTT	TRBV7-2	many	TRBD2	TRBJ2-3
CASSLDRANEKLFF	TGTGCCAGCAGCTTAGACAGGGCTAATGAAAAACTGTTTTTT	TRBV7-9	many	-	TRBJ1-4
CASGPVYQDTQYF	TGTGCCAGCGGCCCCGTGTACCAAGACACCCAGTACTTC	TRBV5-5	-	-	TRBJ2-5
CAISQQGGLADTQYF	TGTGCCATCAGTCAGCAGGGGGGATTGGCAGATACGCAGTATTTT	TRBV10-3	many	-	TRBJ2-3
CSARDRKGFETQYF	TGCAGTGCTAGAGATCGTAAGGGGTTCGAGACCCAGTACTTC	TRBV20-1	many	-	TRBJ2-5
CASSPDSSTDTQYF	TGTGCCAGCAGCCCGGACTCTAGCACAGATACGCAGTATTTT	TRBV7-2	many	-	TRBJ2-3
CASSLYRGRVQETQYF	TGTGCCAGCAGCTTATACAGGGGTAGGGTCCAAGAGACCCAGTACTTC	TRBV7-9	many	TRBD1	TRBJ2-5
CASSFGVVAGSEQFF	TGTGCCAGCAGCTTTGGTGTGGTAGCGGGGTCTGAGCAGTTCTTC	TRBV7-2	many	TRBD2	TRBJ2-1
CASSLTSGGYEQYF	TGTGCCAGCAGCTTAACTAGCGGGGGTTACGAGCAGTACTTC	TRBV7-2	many	TRBD2	TRBJ2-7
CASSLSYREETQYF	TGTGCCAGCAGTTTAAGTTACAGGGAAGAGACCCAGTACTTC	TRBV12-3/TRBV12-4	many	-	TRBJ2-5
CATSRDKGTGNTIYF	TGTGCCACCAGCAGAGATAAAGGAACTGGAAACACCATATATTTT	TRBV15	many	-	TRBJ1-3
CSASSGETQYF	TGCAGTGCTTCCTCCGGAGAGACCCAGTACTTC	TRBV20-1	many	-	TRBJ2-5
CSVVRTDTEAFF	TGCAGCGTTGTTCGCACGGACACTGAAGCTTTCTTT	TRBV29-1	many	-	TRBJ1-1
CASSIADGYEQYF	TGTGCCAGTAGTATAGCGGACGGCTACGAGCAGTACTTC	TRBV19	many	-	TRBJ2-7
CASSPYPVTEAFF	TGTGCCAGCAGCCCATACCCGGTTACTGAAGCTTTCTTT	TRBV7-8	many	-	TRBJ1-1
CSARLSGYEQFF	TGCAGTGCTAGATTGAGCGGCTATGAGCAGTTCTTC	TRBV20-1	few	-	TRBJ2-1
CSASSGGGTDTQYF	TGCAGTGCTAGTAGCGGGGGCGGCACAGATACGCAGTATTTT	TRBV20-1	many	TRBD2	TRBJ2-3
CASRRGDGAYEQYF	TGCGCCAGCAGGCGGGGGGACGGCGCCTACGAGCAGTACTTC	TRBV5-1	many	TRBD2	TRBJ2-7
CASSRQGVEGYTF	TGTGCCAGCAGTCGACAGGGGGTGGAGGGCTACACCTTC	TRBV12-3/TRBV12-4	many	TRBD1	TRBJ1-2
CASSFNGETQYF	TGTGCCAGCAGCTTTAACGGGGAGACCCAGTACTTC	TRBV7-2	many	-	TRBJ2-5
CASNRGLDYGYTF	TGTGCCAGCAACAGGGGTTTGGACTATGGCTACACCTTC	TRBV25-1	many	TRBD1	TRBJ1-2
CSGGGANTEAFF	TGCAGTGGAGGGGGCGCGAACACTGAAGCTTTCTTT	TRBV20-1	many	TRBD1	TRBJ1-1
CSARDEGFYGYTF	TGCAGTGCTAGAGATGAGGGATTCTATGGCTACACCTTC	TRBV20-1	many	-	TRBJ1-2
CASSLAEFLLTDTQYF	TGTGCCAGCAGCTTAGCTGAGTTTCTCCTCACAGATACGCAGTATTTT	TRBV7-2	many	-	TRBJ2-3
CASRTGTGVNSPLHF	TGTGCCAGCCGTACCGGGACAGGGGTTAATTCACCCCTCCACTTT	TRBV12-3/TRBV12-4	many	TRBD1	TRBJ1-6
CAIMGHLNTEAFF	TGTGCCATCATGGGACATCTAAACACTGAAGCTTTCTTT	TRBV10-3	many	-	TRBJ1-1
CASSLGAPIYNEQFF	TGTGCCAGCAGCTTAGGGGCTCCAATATACAATGAGCAGTTCTTC	TRBV7-2	many	-	TRBJ2-1
CASSPYRAAEAFF	TGTGCCAGCAGCCCGTACAGGGCCGCTGAAGCTTTCTTT	TRBV7-6	many	-	TRBJ1-1
CASSLEGTLGNTIYF	TGCGCCAGCAGCTTGGAAGGGACTCTTGGAAACACCATATATTTT	TRBV5-1	many	-	TRBJ1-3
CASSAMAPNNEQFF	TGTGCCAGCAGCGCTATGGCACCTAACAATGAGCAGTTCTTC	TRBV7-9	many	-	TRBJ2-1
CSAQGAANTEAFF	TGCAGTGCCCAGGGGGCGGCGAACACTGAAGCTTTCTTT	TRBV20-1	many	TRBD1	TRBJ1-1
CASSEQGGTGELFF	TGTGCCAGCAGCGAACAGGGGGGCACCGGGGAGCTGTTTTTT	TRBV7-9	many	TRBD1	TRBJ2-2
CSAFSGAGGNNEQFF	TGCAGTGCTTTCTCCGGGGCGGGGGGCAACAATGAGCAGTTCTTC	TRBV20-1	-	TRBD2	TRBJ2-1
CASSRQGARTEAFF	TGTGCCAGCAGCCGACAGGGGGCGCGAACTGAAGCTTTCTTT	TRBV27	many	TRBD1	TRBJ1-1
CASSRGRWQPQHF	TGTGCCAGCTCCAGGGGAAGGTGGCAGCCCCAGCATTTT	TRBV6-5	many	-	TRBJ1-5
CASSVFEDSGYTF	TGTGCCAGTAGTGTTTTCGAAGACAGTGGCTACACCTTC	TRBV19	many	-	TRBJ1-2
CSAASTDTQYF	TGCAGTGCCGCTAGCACAGATACGCAGTATTTT	TRBV20-1	-	-	TRBJ2-3
CSARTSGGSDTQYF	TGCAGTGCTCGGACTAGCGGGGGGTCAGATACGCAGTATTTT	TRBV20-1	many	TRBD2	TRBJ2-3
CASSPLSGGAYNEQFF	TGTGCCAGCTCACCACTGAGCGGGGGGGCCTACAATGAGCAGTTCTTC	TRBV18	many	TRBD2	TRBJ2-1
CASSQDWESYTF	TGCGCCAGCAGCCAAGATTGGGAGAGCTACACCTTC	TRBV4-3	many	-	TRBJ1-2
CASSHGQRGGETQYF	TGCGCCAGCAGCCACGGACAGAGAGGCGGGGAGACCCAGTACTTC	TRBV4-1	many	-	TRBJ2-5
CASSYSPAADYGYTF	TGTGCCAGCAGTTACTCCCCGGCAGCCGACTATGGCTACACCTTC	TRBV6-5	many	-	TRBJ1-2
CASSPLSLAGALSTDTQYF	TGTGCCAGCTCACCATTAAGTCTAGCGGGGGCCCTCAGCACAGATACGCAGTATTTT	TRBV18	many	TRBD2	TRBJ2-3
CSASIRSNQPQHF	TGCAGTGCAAGTATTCGAAGCAATCAGCCCCAGCATTTT	TRBV20-1	few	-	TRBJ1-5
CASSQGVKDTEAFF	TGCGCCAGCAGCCAAGGGGTTAAGGACACTGAAGCTTTCTTT	TRBV4-1	many	-	TRBJ1-1
CASSPIDRGQGNEQFF	TGTGCCAGCAGCCCAATTGACAGGGGGCAGGGCAATGAGCAGTTCTTC	TRBV14	many	TRBD1	TRBJ2-1
CASSVIPGTDYGYTF	TGCGCCAGCAGCGTAATTCCCGGGACAGATTATGGCTACACCTTC	TRBV5-1	many	TRBD1	TRBJ1-2
CASILAGTETYNEQFF	TGTGCCAGCATACTAGCCGGGACCGAGACCTACAATGAGCAGTTCTTC	TRBV6-5	many	-	TRBJ2-1
CATSRDFLDRPHSYNSPLHF	TGTGCCACCAGCAGAGATTTCCTGGACAGGCCGCACTCCTATAATTCACCCCTCCACTTT	TRBV15	many	TRBD1	TRBJ1-6
CASSRAYTDTQYF	TGCGCCTCAAGTAGGGCCTACACAGATACGCAGTATTTT	TRBV4-1	few	-	TRBJ2-3
CASSKGTQETQYF	TGTGCCAGCTCAAAAGGGACTCAAGAGACCCAGTACTTC	TRBV18	many	-	TRBJ2-5